The rows below give T cell receptor beta chains drawn from one sample of a study of blood T cell repertoires in COVID-19. TCRdb keeps only in-frame clones here, not all; method: immunoSEQ multiplex PCR. The sample has 350,000 to 450,000 clones; approximately 90% are singletons. The sequenced sample was PBMCs or T cells enriched from blood (not recorded which). These receptors originate from a woman between 40 and 55 years old who had been exposed to COVID-19. Each CDR3 is given with its conserved first and last residue. D genes are given only for firm matches. Some rows have no size entry. The others give once, few or many, or a class for an expanded clone.

v_call	j_call	cdr3_length	d_call	clone_size	cdr3_nt	cdr3_aa
TRBV27	TRBJ1-5	13	NA	once	TGTGCCAGCAGCCCCATTAGCAATCAGCCCCAGCATTTT	CASSPISNQPQHF
TRBV30	TRBJ1-6	14	TRBD1	NA	TGTGCCTGGAGTGGAGCAGGGGGAAATTCACCCCTCCACTTT	CAWSGAGGNSPLHF
TRBV30	TRBJ1-6	15	NA	NA	TGTGCCTGGAGTGTTAACAGGGTCAATAATTCACCCCTCCACTTT	CAWSVNRVNNSPLHF
TRBV3-1/TRBV3-2	TRBJ2-2	13	NA	NA	TGTGCCACTACCCTCCGGGGAACCGGGGAGCTGTTTTTT	CATTLRGTGELFF
TRBV7-9	TRBJ1-1	13	NA	NA	TGTGCCAGCAGCTTAGCGTTTCGTACTGAAGCTTTCTTT	CASSLAFRTEAFF
TRBV7-9	TRBJ2-7	13	NA	NA	TGTGCCAGCAGCCCTGGGGCAGTCTACGAGCAGTACTTC	CASSPGAVYEQYF
TRBV7-8	TRBJ1-1	15	TRBD1	NA	TGTGCCAGCCTCAGGACAGGCGTCATGAACACTGAAGCTTTCTTT	CASLRTGVMNTEAFF
TRBV5-5	TRBJ1-2	15	NA	NA	TGTGCCAGCAGCTTGGTTGCAGTCCCCGTCTATGGCTACACCTTC	CASSLVAVPVYGYTF
TRBV30	TRBJ1-2	12	NA	NA	TGTGCCTGCCTACAGGGCAACTATGGCTACACCTTC	CACLQGNYGYTF
TRBV27	TRBJ2-7	14	TRBD1	few	TGTGCCAGCAGGGATACAGGGGCCTCCTACGAGCAGTACTTC	CASRDTGASYEQYF
TRBV14	TRBJ2-3	16	TRBD2	NA	TGTGCCAGCAGCCAGGGCGGGAGGGCCTCGGCAGATACGCAGTATTTT	CASSQGGRASADTQYF
TRBV7-9	TRBJ1-4	15	NA	NA	TGTGCCAGCAGCCCACGGGACTTATATAATGAAAAACTGTTTTTT	CASSPRDLYNEKLFF
TRBV18	TRBJ1-2	13	NA	few	TGTGCCAGCTCACCACGGCAGGACTATGGCTACACCTTC	CASSPRQDYGYTF
TRBV4-1	TRBJ1-5	12	TRBD1	NA	TGCGCCAGCAGCCGAACAGGGGGGCCCCAGCATTTT	CASSRTGGPQHF
TRBV2	TRBJ1-1	12	NA	few	TGTGCCGGTTCTGGCCCGAACACTGAAGCTTTCTTT	CAGSGPNTEAFF
TRBV7-8	TRBJ2-7	14	NA	once	TGTGCCAGCTCATTGAGGGGGATCTCCTACGAGCAGTACTTC	CASSLRGISYEQYF
TRBV11-3	TRBJ2-4	17	TRBD2	NA	TGTGCCAGCAGCTCGGGGACTAGCGGGAGGGAAAAAAACATTCAGTACTTC	CASSSGTSGREKNIQYF
TRBV30	TRBJ2-7	14	NA	NA	TGTGCCTGGAAACCCCAGGGGACCACCTACGAGCAGTACTTC	CAWKPQGTTYEQYF
TRBV4-1	TRBJ1-1	18	TRBD1	NA	TGCGCCAGCAGCCATCGAACGGGACAGGCATCGCCGAACACTGAAGCTTTCTTT	CASSHRTGQASPNTEAFF
TRBV30	TRBJ2-7	13	TRBD1	NA	TGTGCCTGGGCCGGGACAGGGGGCTACGAGCAGTACTTC	CAWAGTGGYEQYF
TRBV3-1/TRBV3-2	TRBJ2-2	17	TRBD2	once	TGTGCCAGCAGCCGTGGTAGCGGGGGTGCGAACACCGGGGAGCTGTTTTTT	CASSRGSGGANTGELFF
TRBV27	TRBJ2-7	16	NA	once	TGTGCCAGCAGTTTAAAGAGTGTGTACCCCTTGAGGGAGCAGTACTTC	CASSLKSVYPLREQYF
TRBV9	TRBJ1-6	17	NA	NA	TGTGCCAGCAGCCAAGGCCCGGGGTCGTCCTTCGGTTCACCCCTCCACTTT	CASSQGPGSSFGSPLHF
TRBV9	TRBJ2-1	17	TRBD2	NA	TGTGCCAGCAGCGTAGATCCGGCTAGCGGGGTTAAAAATGAGCAGTTCTTC	CASSVDPASGVKNEQFF
TRBV7-9	TRBJ1-3	13	NA	few	TGTGCCAGCAGCGCCCCCGGTGGAAACACCATATATTTT	CASSAPGGNTIYF
TRBV7-6	TRBJ1-1	12	NA	NA	TGTGCCAGCAACCCCCCAGGGGCTGAAGCTTTCTTT	CASNPPGAEAFF
TRBV15	TRBJ2-1	15	TRBD1	NA	TGTGCCACCAGCCCTGACAGGGGTTACTACAATGAGCAGTTCTTC	CATSPDRGYYNEQFF
TRBV5-5	TRBJ1-1	13	NA	NA	TGTGCCAGCAGCCCGAGATCGAACACTGAAGCTTTCTTT	CASSPRSNTEAFF
TRBV6-5	TRBJ2-7	14	TRBD2	NA	TGTGCCAGCAGTCTCTTAGCGGGGTACTACGAGCAGTACTTC	CASSLLAGYYEQYF
TRBV5-1	TRBJ1-2	14	NA	NA	TGCGCCAGCAGCGACCAGGGCGGAGACTATGGCTACACCTTC	CASSDQGGDYGYTF
TRBV30	TRBJ1-1	14	TRBD1	NA	TGTGCCTGGAGCTGGAACAGGGGGGATACTGAAGCTTTCTTT	CAWSWNRGDTEAFF
TRBV5-5	TRBJ1-1	19	NA	once	TGTGCCAGCAGCTTTCTGGACAGATTCCCCCCAAATTGGGACACTGAAGCTTTCTTT	CASSFLDRFPPNWDTEAFF
TRBV3-1/TRBV3-2	TRBJ2-2	16	NA	NA	TGTGCCAGCAGCCAAGGTTGGCAGTTAAACACCGGGGAGCTGTTTTTT	CASSQGWQLNTGELFF
TRBV6-1	TRBJ1-1	13	NA	NA	TGTGCCAGCAGTGACACAGGGAAAACTGAAGCTTTCTTT	CASSDTGKTEAFF
TRBV7-9	TRBJ2-5	11	NA	NA	TGTGCCAGCAGCCTCCCGGGGACCCAGTACTTC	CASSLPGTQYF
TRBV18	TRBJ2-2	15	NA	once	TGTGCCAGCTCACCCACGGGGAGGAACACCGGGGAGCTGTTTTTT	CASSPTGRNTGELFF
TRBV10-1	TRBJ2-7	11	NA	NA	TGCGCCAGCAACCAGGGTGACGAGCAGTACTTC	CASNQGDEQYF
TRBV5-1	TRBJ2-3	16	NA	NA	TGCGCCAGCAGTTGGGGTAGCGGTAATAGCACAGATACGCAGTATTTT	CASSWGSGNSTDTQYF
TRBV11-2	TRBJ1-5	15	NA	NA	TGTGCCAGCAGCTCCGGGGGGTTAAGCAATCAGCCCCAGCATTTT	CASSSGGLSNQPQHF
TRBV19	TRBJ2-5	16	NA	NA	TGTGCCAGTAGTATAGTAGGGTTTAGCGTCCAAGAGACCCAGTACTTC	CASSIVGFSVQETQYF
TRBV2	TRBJ1-2	13	NA	NA	TGTGCCAGCAGTGTTGCAGGGATGGGAGGCTACACCTTC	CASSVAGMGGYTF
TRBV5-5	TRBJ1-1	14	NA	NA	TGTGCCAGCAGCTTCGAGGGGGGGCTTCCGCAAGCTTTCTTT	CASSFEGGLPQAFF
TRBV23-1	TRBJ2-6	20	NA	NA	TGCGCCAGCAGTCATAGTAATCGTCCTAGATGCCCCTCTGGGGCCAACGTCCTGACTTTC	CASSHSNRPRCPSGANVLTF
TRBV19	TRBJ2-7	15	NA	NA	TGTGCCAGTAGTATCTCAGCAGGCGTTACCTACGAGCAGTACTTC	CASSISAGVTYEQYF
TRBV7-9	TRBJ2-1	16	TRBD2	few	TGTGCCAGCAGCATACTAGCGGGAGGGAAATACAATGAGCAGTTCTTC	CASSILAGGKYNEQFF
TRBV6-5	TRBJ1-1	14	NA	NA	TGTGCCAGCAGTAGGAGGGACGTGAACACTGAAGCTTTCTTT	CASSRRDVNTEAFF
TRBV5-1	TRBJ2-2	17	NA	NA	TGCGCCAGCAGCTGGGAAAAAACAGGGATTAACACCGGGGAGCTGTTTTTT	CASSWEKTGINTGELFF
TRBV5-1	TRBJ1-1	11	NA	NA	TGCGCCAGCAGCTTGGGGAGTGAAGCTTTCTTT	CASSLGSEAFF
TRBV15	TRBJ2-5	14	TRBD1	once	TGTGCCACCAGCGGTGGACAGGGGGCAGAGACCCAGTACTTC	CATSGGQGAETQYF
TRBV13	TRBJ2-1	15	TRBD1	NA	TGTGCCAGCAGGGTGACACAGGGGAAATACAATGAGCAGTTCTTC	CASRVTQGKYNEQFF
TRBV10-2	TRBJ1-1	18	TRBD1	few	TGCGCCAGCAGTGAGCCGGGACAGGTCTGGGGACTGAACACTGAAGCTTTCTTT	CASSEPGQVWGLNTEAFF
TRBV5-1	TRBJ1-2	14	TRBD1	NA	TGCGCCAGCGCCACAGGGGGCAAAAACTATGGCTACACCTTC	CASATGGKNYGYTF
TRBV20-1	TRBJ2-1	11	NA	NA	TGCAGTGCCGAGGACGGAGGTGAGCAGTTCTTC	CSAEDGGEQFF